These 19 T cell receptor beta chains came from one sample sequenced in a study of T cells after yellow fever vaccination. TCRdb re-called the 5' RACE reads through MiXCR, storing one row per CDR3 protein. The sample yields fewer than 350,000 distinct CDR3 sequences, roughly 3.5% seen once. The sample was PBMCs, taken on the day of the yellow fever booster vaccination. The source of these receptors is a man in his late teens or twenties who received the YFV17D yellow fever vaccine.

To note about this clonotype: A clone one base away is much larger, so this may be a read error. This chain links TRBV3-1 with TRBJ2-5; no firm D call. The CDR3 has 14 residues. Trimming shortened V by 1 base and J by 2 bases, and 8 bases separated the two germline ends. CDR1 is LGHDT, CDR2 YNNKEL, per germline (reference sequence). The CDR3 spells CASSQGAEQETQYF. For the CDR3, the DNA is TGTGCCAGCAGCCAAGGGGCAGAACAAGAGACCCAGTACTTC.

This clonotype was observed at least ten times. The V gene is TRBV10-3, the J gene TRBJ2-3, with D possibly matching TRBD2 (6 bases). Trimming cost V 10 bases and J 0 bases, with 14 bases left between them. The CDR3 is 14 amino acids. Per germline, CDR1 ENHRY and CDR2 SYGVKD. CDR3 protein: CATLGLASTDTQYF. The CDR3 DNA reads TGTGCCACCTTGGGACTGGCTAGCACAGATACGCAGTATTTT.

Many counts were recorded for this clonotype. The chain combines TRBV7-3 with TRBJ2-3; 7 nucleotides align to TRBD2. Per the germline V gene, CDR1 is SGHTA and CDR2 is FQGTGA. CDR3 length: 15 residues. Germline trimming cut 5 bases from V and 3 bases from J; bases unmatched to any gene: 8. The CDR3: CASSGAAGGTDTQYF. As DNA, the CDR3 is TGTGCCAGCAGCGGAGCGGCCGGGGGGACAGATACGCAGTATTTT.

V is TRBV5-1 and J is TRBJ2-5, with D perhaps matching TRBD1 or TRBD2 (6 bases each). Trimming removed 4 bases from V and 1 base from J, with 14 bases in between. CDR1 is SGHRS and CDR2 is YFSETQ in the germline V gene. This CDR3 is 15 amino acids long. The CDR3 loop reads CASSRAGGGQETQYF. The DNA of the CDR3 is TGCGCCAGCAGCCGCGCAGGAGGGGGCCAAGAGACCCAGTACTTC.

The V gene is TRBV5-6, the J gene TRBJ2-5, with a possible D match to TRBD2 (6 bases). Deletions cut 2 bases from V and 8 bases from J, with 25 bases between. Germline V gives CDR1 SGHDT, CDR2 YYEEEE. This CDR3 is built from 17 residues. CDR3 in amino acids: CASSFRVAGTLKRTQYF. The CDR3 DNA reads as TGTGCCAGCAGCTTTCGGGTGGCGGGGACCCTGAAGAGAACCCAGTACTTC.

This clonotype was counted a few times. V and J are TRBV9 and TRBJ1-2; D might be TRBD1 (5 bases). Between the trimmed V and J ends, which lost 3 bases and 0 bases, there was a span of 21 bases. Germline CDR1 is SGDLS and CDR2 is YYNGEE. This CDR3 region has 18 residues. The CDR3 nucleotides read TGTGCCAGCAGCGACTCGGTGGGTACAGGCTACCCTAACTATGGCTACACCTTC. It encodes CASSDSVGTGYPNYGYTF.

The CDR3 nucleotides read TGTGCCAGCAGGGGTAGCGGGGGGCCCGGGGAGCTGTTTTTT. Protein sequence: CASRGSGGPGELFF. This rearrangement joins TRBV27 to TRBJ2-2, with TRBD2 matching over 10 bases. CDR1 MNHEY and CDR2 SMNVEV come from the germline V gene (reference sequence). CDR3 size: 14 residues. Trimming at V came to 6 bases and at J to 6 bases, leaving 4 bases not matched to a gene.

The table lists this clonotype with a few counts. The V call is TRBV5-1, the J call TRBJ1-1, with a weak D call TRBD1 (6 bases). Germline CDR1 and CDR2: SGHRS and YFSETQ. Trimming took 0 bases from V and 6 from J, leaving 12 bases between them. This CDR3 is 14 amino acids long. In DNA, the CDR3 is TGCGCCAGCAGCTTGGAGGGGGTATTCGCTGAAGCTTTCTTT. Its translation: CASSLEGVFAEAFF.

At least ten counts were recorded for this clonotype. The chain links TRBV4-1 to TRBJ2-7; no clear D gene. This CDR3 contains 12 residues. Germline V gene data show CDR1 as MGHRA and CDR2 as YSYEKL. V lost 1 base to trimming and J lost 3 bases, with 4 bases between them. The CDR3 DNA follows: TGCGCCAGCAGCCAAGCGGGCTACGAGCAGTACTTC. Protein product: CASSQAGYEQYF.

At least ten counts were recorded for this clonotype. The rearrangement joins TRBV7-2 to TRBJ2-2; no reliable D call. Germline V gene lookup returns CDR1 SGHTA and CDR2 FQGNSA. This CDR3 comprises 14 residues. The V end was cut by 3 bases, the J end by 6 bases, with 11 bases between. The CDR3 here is CASSFRVPAGELFF. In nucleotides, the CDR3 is TGTGCCAGCAGCTTCCGGGTCCCGGCCGGGGAGCTGTTTTTT.

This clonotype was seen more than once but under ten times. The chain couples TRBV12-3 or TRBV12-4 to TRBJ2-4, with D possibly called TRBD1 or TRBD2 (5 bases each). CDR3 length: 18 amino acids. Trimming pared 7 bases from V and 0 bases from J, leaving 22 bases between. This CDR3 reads CASTWGGLSFEAKNIQYF. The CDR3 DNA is TGTGCCAGCACCTGGGGCGGACTCTCCTTCGAAGCCAAAAACATTCAGTACTTC.

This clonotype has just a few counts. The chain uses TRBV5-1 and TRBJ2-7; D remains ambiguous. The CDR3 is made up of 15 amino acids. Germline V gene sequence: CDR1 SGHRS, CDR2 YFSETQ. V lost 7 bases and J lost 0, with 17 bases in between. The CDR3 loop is CASRVRGLSSYEQYF. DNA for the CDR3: TGCGCCAGCCGCGTTCGTGGGTTAAGCTCCTACGAGCAGTACTTC.

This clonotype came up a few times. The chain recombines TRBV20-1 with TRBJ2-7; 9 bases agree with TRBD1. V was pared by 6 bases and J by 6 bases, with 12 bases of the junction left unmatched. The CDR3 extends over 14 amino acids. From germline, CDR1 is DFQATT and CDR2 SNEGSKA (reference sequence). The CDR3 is CSANPRDREVEQYF. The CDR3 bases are TGCAGTGCAAACCCCCGGGACAGGGAGGTCGAGCAGTACTTC.

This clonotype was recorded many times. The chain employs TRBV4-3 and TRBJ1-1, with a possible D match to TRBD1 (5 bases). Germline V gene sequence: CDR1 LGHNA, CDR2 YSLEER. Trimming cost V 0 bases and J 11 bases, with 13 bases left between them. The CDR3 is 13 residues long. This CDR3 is CASSQDRGGVAFF. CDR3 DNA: TGCGCCAGCAGCCAAGATCGGGGCGGGGTGGCTTTCTTT.

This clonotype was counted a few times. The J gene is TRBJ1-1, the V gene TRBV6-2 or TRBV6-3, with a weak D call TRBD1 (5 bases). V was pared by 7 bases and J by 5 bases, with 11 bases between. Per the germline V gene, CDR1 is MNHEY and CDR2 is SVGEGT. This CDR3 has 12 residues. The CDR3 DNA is TGTGCCAGCACCACGGGGGGAACTGAAGCTTTCTTT. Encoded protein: CASTTGGTEAFF.

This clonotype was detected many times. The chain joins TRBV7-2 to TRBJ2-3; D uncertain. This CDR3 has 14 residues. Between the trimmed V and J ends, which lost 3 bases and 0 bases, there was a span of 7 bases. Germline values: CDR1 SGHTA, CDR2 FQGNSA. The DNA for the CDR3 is TGTGCCAGCAGCTTGGAAGCTAGCACAGATACGCAGTATTTT. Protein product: CASSLEASTDTQYF.

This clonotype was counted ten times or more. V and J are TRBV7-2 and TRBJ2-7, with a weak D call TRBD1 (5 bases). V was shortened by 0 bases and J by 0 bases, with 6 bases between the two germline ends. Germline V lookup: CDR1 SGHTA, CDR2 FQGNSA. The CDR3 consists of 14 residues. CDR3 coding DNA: TGTGCCAGCAGCTTAGCGGGGCACTCCTACGAGCAGTACGTC. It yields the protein CASSLAGHSYEQYV.

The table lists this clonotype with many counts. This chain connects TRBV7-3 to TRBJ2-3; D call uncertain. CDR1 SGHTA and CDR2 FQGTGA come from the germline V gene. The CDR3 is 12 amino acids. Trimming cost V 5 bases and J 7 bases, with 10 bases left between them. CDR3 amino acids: CASSEDRHTQYF. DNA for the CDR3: TGTGCCAGCAGCGAGGATCGCCATACGCAGTATTTT.

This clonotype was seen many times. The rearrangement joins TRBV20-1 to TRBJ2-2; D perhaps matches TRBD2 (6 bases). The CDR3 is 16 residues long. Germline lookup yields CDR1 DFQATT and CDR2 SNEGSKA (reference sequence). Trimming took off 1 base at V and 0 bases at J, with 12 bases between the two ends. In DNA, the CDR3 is TGCAGTGCTAGAGCTCAGGAGGGTCCGAACACCGGGGAGCTGTTTTTT. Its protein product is CSARAQEGPNTGELFF.